This T cell receptor beta chain comes out of a study of blood T cell repertoires in COVID-19 (dated by TCRdb to the early 2020s). For the wider study: Samples from collaborators originated in the United States, Italy and Spain and spanned both the acute and convalescent phases of COVID-19. The material from the prospective study consisted of cDNA or gDNA derived from T cells, B-cell-depleted T cells, or PBMCs. Subjects who had been exposed to COVID-19, were actively infected with it, or had recovered from it provided the deeply sampled blood TCRbeta repertoires that made up the dataset. The repertoires were released in a freely available public database meant as a resource for research on the immune response to SARS-CoV-2. Samples were obtained from the ongoing ImmuneRACE study (first 160 participants) and from 1,254 subjects provided by 6 global collaborators. Sample metadata almost always included a de-identified subject ID, COVID-19 status, age in years and sex. HLA class I and class II types, where available, came from metadata supplied by the sample provider rather than from assay-based typing. Study-wide conclusions, independent of this receptor: The amount of clinical and demographic metadata varied by source and participant and was provided uncurated.

Its CDR3 holds 14 amino acids, cysteine through phenylalanine. The entry retains the CDR3 DNA only, 42 bases that are in frame from base 1. The junction shows trimming of 1 base on V and 4 bases on J, plus 11 bases between the germline ends. According to the germline V gene, CDR1 reads SGDLS and CDR2 reads YYNGEE. Participants in the prospective study were aged about 18 to 95 years, lived in 24 United States geographic areas, and enrolled through a virtual design. Cohort assignment in the prospective study relied on participant-reported clinical history from a screening survey and a study questionnaire. Exposed participants were defined as having been in contact with someone with a PCR-confirmed or clinician-diagnosed COVID-19 case within 2 weeks of study entry. In the prospective study, whole blood, serum and a nasopharyngeal or oropharyngeal swab were collected from each participant by mobile phlebotomists. Over an approximately 2-month period, participants in the prospective study had the option of providing additional blood draws and questionnaires. Prospective study blood samples were shipped either frozen or at room temperature before DNA extraction.

With respect to this clone: What this receptor recognizes is not known. One base away there is no much larger clone; base qualities are not given.

TCRbeta CDR3 regions were amplified from genomic DNA by means of the immunoSEQ Assay, a bias-controlled multiplex PCR. The authors processed their data as follows. The number of nucleated cells in each sample was estimated from the amplification of reference gene primers within the assay. Sequence reads were collapsed and filtered to measure the absolute abundance of every unique TCRbeta CDR3 rearrangement. For each sample, productive Simpson clonality was calculated as the square root of Simpson's diversity index over productive rearrangements. TCRdb stores this immuneACCESS table with in-frame sequences only. Part of the clones is absent; in the studies checked, under half of the shortfall reflects unresolved V genes, and no reason is known for the rest. V and J calls and clone size are as listed in that table; D and trimming were resolved from the DNA. The sample yields approximately 220,000 clones; 75% to 90% were counted once. Roughly 4% of the sample belongs to the ten largest clones.

The clonotype originates from a woman under 40 who had been exposed to COVID-19. Input material: PBMCs or T cells enriched from blood (not recorded which). The chain links TRBV9 with TRBJ1-1; TRBD1 is a weak D gene call, 5 bases matching. The DNA sequence follows: TGTGCCAGCAGCGTACAGGGAAGGGGCACTGAAGCTTTCTTT. This encodes CASSVQGRGTEAFF.